The clone carrying this T cell receptor beta chain was observed a handful of times. The antigen is unknown. The sample belongs to a study of cytomegalovirus exposure and HLA in healthy donors. About the research overall: A later analysis reported the 100 to 150 validation repertoires used the same platform as the 550 to 800 first-cohort repertoires.

Between the trimmed V and J ends, which lost 8 bases and 5 bases, there was a span of 6 bases. This CDR3 has 10 amino acids. Germline lookup yields CDR1 MDHEN and CDR2 SYDVKM. Study-level points and caveats: Rarity held for most TCR sequences, but there were some public TCRs that occurred in many donors. It was approximately 150 TCR beta chains that were listed as cytomegalovirus-associated.

Clones were read by immunoSEQ multiplex PCR, and TCRdb kept only the in-frame ones, dropping some. The table has tens of thousands of clones, roughly 85% seen once. The genes are TRBV28 and TRBJ1-2, with D uncertain. Material: PBMCs. The TCR originated in a man younger than 35 in good health and CMV-seropositive. The CDR3 region is CASSQYGYTF. The CDR3 DNA reads TGTGCCAGCTCTCAGTATGGCTACACCTTC.